This TCR beta chain was recovered during a study of cytomegalovirus exposure and HLA in healthy donors. Study-level findings and limits: Highly shared sequence variants in one cluster were likely a sequencing artifact. In terms of immune exposure information, only CMV serostatus was available. Researchers reported from a later analysis that most CMV-associated TCR beta chains appeared HLA-restricted. Relative to the approximately 660-donor mean, N-insertions were reportedly fewer in an Asian-associated ancestry cluster in a later analysis.

Vbeta (60) and Jbeta (13) primers were used in the PCR. Data came from immunoSEQ multiplex PCR; TCRdb stores just in-frame clones and leaves some out. This sample carries under 200,000 clones, over 75% of them seen once, and the ten largest clones take around 15%. In germline, CDR1 is SGHRS, CDR2 YFSETQ. The CDR3 is 15 amino acids. The V gene lost 4 bases and the J gene lost 7 bases, with 15 bases spanning the gap. In regard to this clone: Its specificity is not known.

The chain recombines TRBV5-1 with TRBJ1-6; the D is unclear. This clonotype originated in a man aged 45-65 years in good health and CMV-seropositive. Sequenced: PBMCs. The CDR3 bases are TGCGCCAGCAGCACGGGAGTGGGTAGGAATTCACCCCTCCACTTT. This sequence encodes CASSTGVGRNSPLHF.